This TCR beta chain is drawn from a study of technical replicates of blood from a few donors. Germline CDR1 MNHEY, CDR2 SMNVEV (reference sequence). J gave up 3 bases and V 6 bases, and 2 bases lay outside the gene matches. The CDR3 is made up of 12 amino acids. The table came from immunoSEQ multiplex PCR; TCRdb's copy has only in-frame clones and leaves some out. The table records over 90,000 clones, roughly 95% of them present only once. In this sample, this clone turned up once. The sample taken for sequencing was T cells isolated from PBMCs. The V gene is TRBV27, the J gene TRBJ2-7; TRBD1 matches 7 bases. This clonotype originated in a human donor in good health. The CDR3 reads CASRGDSYEQYF. Written as DNA, the CDR3 is TGTGCCAGCAGAGGGGACAGCTACGAGCAGTACTTC.